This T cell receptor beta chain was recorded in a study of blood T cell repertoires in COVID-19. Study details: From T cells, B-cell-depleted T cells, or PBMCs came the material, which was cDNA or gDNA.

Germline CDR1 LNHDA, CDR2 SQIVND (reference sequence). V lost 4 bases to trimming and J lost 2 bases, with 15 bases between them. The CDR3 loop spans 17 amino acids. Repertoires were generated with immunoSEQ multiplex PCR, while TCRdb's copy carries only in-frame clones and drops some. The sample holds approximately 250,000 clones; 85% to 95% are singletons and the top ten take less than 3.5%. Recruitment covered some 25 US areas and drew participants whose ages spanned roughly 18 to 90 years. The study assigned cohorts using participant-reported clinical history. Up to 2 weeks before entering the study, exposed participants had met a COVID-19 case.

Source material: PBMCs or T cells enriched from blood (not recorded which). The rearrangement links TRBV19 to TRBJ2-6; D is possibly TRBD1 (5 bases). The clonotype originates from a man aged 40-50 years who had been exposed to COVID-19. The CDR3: CASSTSSGHPGANVLTF. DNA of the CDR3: TGTGCCAGTAGTACCTCATCAGGGCACCCTGGGGCCAACGTCCTGACTTTC.